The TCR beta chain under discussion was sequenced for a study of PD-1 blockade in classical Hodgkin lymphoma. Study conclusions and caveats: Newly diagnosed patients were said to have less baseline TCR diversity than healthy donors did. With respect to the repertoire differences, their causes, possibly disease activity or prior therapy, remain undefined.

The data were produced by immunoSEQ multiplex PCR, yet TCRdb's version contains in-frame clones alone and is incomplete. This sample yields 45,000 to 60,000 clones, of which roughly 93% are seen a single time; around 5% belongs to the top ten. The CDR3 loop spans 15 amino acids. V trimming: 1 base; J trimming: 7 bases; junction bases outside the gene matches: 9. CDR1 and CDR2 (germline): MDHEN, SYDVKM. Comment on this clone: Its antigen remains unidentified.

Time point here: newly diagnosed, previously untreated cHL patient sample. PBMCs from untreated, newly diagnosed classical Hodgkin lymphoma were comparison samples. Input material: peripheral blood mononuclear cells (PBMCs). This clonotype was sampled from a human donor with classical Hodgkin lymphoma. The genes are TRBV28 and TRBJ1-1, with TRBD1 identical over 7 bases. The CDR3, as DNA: TGTGCCAGCAGTTTATTAGGGGGCGCGAGGAATGAAGCTTTCTTT. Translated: CASSLLGGARNEAFF.